This paragraph covers one TCR beta chain sequence. One end of the junction fails to match germline, which may point to a read error. Profiles of TCR beta VDJ and CDR3 were generated from a genomic DNA template. Via MiXCR, TCRdb re-called the reads, giving one row per CDR3 protein. The table includes 130,000 or so distinct CDR3 sequences, about 50% detected once. The data stem from a study of CD8+CD57+ T cells in acquired aplastic anemia. Study information: An average of roughly 3 ug of DNA was obtained from sorted CD4+ and CD8+ cells.

Only patients with CD8+CD57+ cell expansion on flow cytometry were chosen for sequencing. Sample: sorted CD4+, CD8+, or CD8+CD57+ T cells (not recorded which) from PBMCs. The clonotype was recovered from a human donor with aplastic anemia.

The CDR3 region is CAISGLAGANEQFF. Written as DNA, the CDR3 is TGTGCCATCAGTGGACTAGCGGGAGCCAATGAGCAGTTTTTC. The chain links TRBV10-3 to TRBJ2-1, with 12 bases matching TRBD2. The CDR3 totals 14 residues. Germline-derived CDR1 and CDR2 are ENHRY and SYGVKD.